The 22 T cell receptor beta chains below all came from one sample that was sequenced in a study of T cells in localized non-small cell lung cancer. Some clones are missing from TCRdb's copy, which holds only in-frame ones; the method was immunoSEQ multiplex PCR. The sample contains 29,000 or so clones, 88% of which appear only once. The starting material was peripheral blood, obtained before any cancer treatment. The receptors shown here come from a female donor of 60 years or more with stage III squamous cell lung carcinoma.

This clone was observed once. The genes are TRBV5-3 and TRBJ2-6; no definite D call. TRBV5-3 belongs to the ORF category, with a function that is uncertain. The length of the CDR3 is 19 residues. The germline V and J ends were trimmed by 0 bases and 0 bases, with 16 bases remaining between them. The CDR3 loop is CARSLGQILNCSGANVLTF. CDR3 DNA sequence: TGTGCCAGAAGCTTGGGGCAGATTTTAAATTGCTCTGGGGCCAACGTCCTGACTTTC.

CDR3 coding DNA: TGTGCCAGCCACGGGGGGCGGGGGCTTGCCTACGAGCAGTACTTC. Protein: CASHGGRGLAYEQYF. The chain links TRBV6-5 to TRBJ2-7, with D possibly TRBD2 on 7 matching bases. Looked up from germline, CDR1 is MNHEY and CDR2 is SVGAGI. This CDR3 is 15 amino acids long. V gave up 8 bases and J gave up 2 bases, with 19 bases separating them.

Worth noting for this clone: The identical CDR3 is also encoded by other nucleotide sequences in the sample. The chain recombines TRBV18 with TRBJ2-1; TRBD2 aligns across 14 bases. Germline-derived CDR1 and CDR2 are KGHSH and LQKENI. Germline trimming cut 1 base from V and 7 bases from J; bases unmatched to any gene: 3. The CDR3 length is 16 residues. The CDR3 DNA reads as TGTGCCAGCTCACCACGACTAGCGGGAGGGCCAAATGAGCAGTTCTTC. This gives the protein CASSPRLAGGPNEQFF.

J is TRBJ2-7 and V is TRBV28, with 7 bases fitting TRBD1. J lost 0 bases, V lost 6 bases, and 14 bases had no gene match. CDR3 length: 17 amino acids. CDR1 is MDHEN, CDR2 SYDVKM, per germline. Here the CDR3 DNA reads TGTGCCAGCAGCCCTCTCGAGGGGGCACGGCGCTCCTACGAGCAGTACTTC. This sequence encodes CASSPLEGARRSYEQYF.

The chain carries TRBV7-2 and TRBJ2-3, with no clear D. Germline loops: CDR1 SGHTA, CDR2 FQGNSA. V lost 0 bases and J lost 5, with 9 bases in between. The CDR3 loop spans 14 amino acids. DNA for the CDR3: TGTGCCAGCAGCTTAGCCAGCGTGGTAGATACGCAGTATTTT. It codes for CASSLASVVDTQYF.

V usage is TRBV28 and J usage is TRBJ2-1, with 12 bases fitting TRBD2. The trim removed 6 bases at V and 4 bases at J, leaving 13 bases unmatched. The CDR3 is 18 amino acids. Germline CDR1 and CDR2: MDHEN and SYDVKM. The CDR3 DNA follows: TGTGCCAGCAGCAGGGACAGGTCTAGCGGGGGGGCTTACAATGAGCAGTTCTTC. Protein product: CASSRDRSSGGAYNEQFF.

This clone was found a few times. This chain uses TRBV20-1 with TRBJ1-1; no firm D call. The V end lost 6 bases, the J end lost 6 bases, and 11 bases lay between the germline ends. In germline, CDR1 is DFQATT, CDR2 SNEGSKA (reference sequence). There are 11 residues in the CDR3. The CDR3 DNA reads TGCAGTGCCATAAATTTCGCTGAAGCTTTCTTT. Its translation is CSAINFAEAFF.

V is TRBV6-5 and J is TRBJ2-2, with 8 nucleotides matching TRBD1. Trimming cost V 4 bases and J 4 bases; bases outside gene matches: 8. CDR1 and CDR2 from the germline V gene are MNHEY and SVGAGI. This CDR3 is built from 16 residues. The CDR3 loop reads CASSSQGQGGTGELFF. CDR3 coding DNA: TGTGCCAGCAGTTCCCAAGGACAGGGAGGCACCGGGGAGCTGTTTTTT.

The CDR3 nucleotides are TGTGCCAGCAGTTTTCGGGGGAGTAGCAATCAGCCCCAGCATTTT. Protein sequence: CASSFRGSSNQPQHF. The genes are TRBV28 and TRBJ1-5; possibly TRBD1 for D (5 bases). Germline CDR1 reads MDHEN; CDR2 reads SYDVKM. The CDR3 is 15 amino acids. Trimming removed 3 bases at V and 0 bases at J, with 9 bases between.

The chain links TRBV18 to TRBJ2-7, with a tentative D call TRBD2 (5 bases). Trimming took off 1 base at V and 5 bases at J, with 9 bases between the two ends. The germline V gene encodes CDR1 KGHSH and CDR2 LQKENI. The CDR3 length is 13 residues. This CDR3 reads CASSPQDGNEQYF. In DNA, the CDR3 is TGTGCCAGCTCACCACAAGACGGGAACGAGCAGTACTTC.

This clone has only one observation. This chain links TRBV6-5 with TRBJ2-5, with TRBD2 matching 8 bases. There are 14 residues in the CDR3. Germline assignment: CDR1 MNHEY and CDR2 SVGAGI. V dropped 2 bases and J dropped 5; count of bases not matched to a gene: 4. This CDR3 reads CASSYISGGETQYF. The CDR3 DNA follows: TGTGCCAGCAGTTACATTTCGGGAGGGGAGACCCAGTACTTC.

The V call is TRBV18, the J call TRBJ1-6; no clear D gene. Germline CDR1 and CDR2: KGHSH and LQKENI. V lost 4 bases, J lost 5 bases, and 9 bases lay in between. The CDR3 is 14 amino acids. The CDR3, as DNA: TGTGCCAGCTCACAGGACGGAGATAATTCACCCCTCCACTTT. It codes for CASSQDGDNSPLHF.

The chain uses TRBV28 and TRBJ2-7; TRBD2 is a possible D gene (6 bases). Germline V CDR1 and CDR2: MDHEN, SYDVKM. Between the trimmed V and J ends, which lost 7 bases and 0 bases, there was a span of 13 bases. This CDR3 spans 14 amino acids. As DNA, the CDR3 is TGTGCCAGCAATTTGGGGGGAACCTCCTACGAGCAGTACTTC. The encoded protein is CASNLGGTSYEQYF.

The chain links TRBV7-8 to TRBJ2-3, with 9 bases aligning to TRBD2. Germline CDR1 SGHVS, CDR2 FQNEAQ. V trimming: 1 base; J trimming: 4 bases; junction bases outside the gene matches: 6. The CDR3 has 16 amino acids. The CDR3 region is CASSLEGGGAPDTQYF. CDR3 nucleotides: TGTGCCAGCAGCTTAGAGGGCGGGGGGGCTCCAGATACGCAGTATTTT.

The chain uses TRBV5-1 and TRBJ2-3; D not certain. Trimming left V 4 bases short and J 0 bases short, with 6 bases between. CDR1 SGHRS and CDR2 YFSETQ come from the germline V gene. The CDR3 is 13 amino acids. CDR3 loop: CASSRVSTDTQYF. The CDR3 bases are TGCGCCAGCAGCCGGGTTAGCACAGATACGCAGTATTTT.

The chain couples TRBV5-1 to TRBJ1-1, with D uncertain. V was shortened by 4 bases and J by 4 bases, with 11 bases between the two germline ends. The germline CDR1 and CDR2 sequences are SGHRS and YFSETQ. The CDR3 sequence is 13 residues long. CDR3 DNA sequence: TGCGCCAGCAGCCCGGATCCCAGCACTGAAGCTTTCTTT. Its translation: CASSPDPSTEAFF.

This rearrangement joins TRBV27 to TRBJ2-7; 12 bases fit TRBD2. This CDR3 is 16 amino acids long. J was trimmed by 4 bases and V by 5 bases; bases with no gene match: 9. Germline V lookup: CDR1 MNHEY, CDR2 SMNVEV (reference sequence). CDR3 loop: CASSGLLAGGMYEQYF. The CDR3 bases are TGTGCCAGCAGTGGACTACTAGCGGGAGGAATGTACGAGCAGTACTTC.

The gene calls are TRBV25-1 and TRBJ2-7; D might be TRBD1 (5 bases). Germline-derived CDR1 and CDR2 are MGHDK and SYGVNS. The CDR3 contains 12 residues. Trimming removed 3 bases from V and 2 bases from J, with 5 bases in between. The CDR3 sequence: CASSEDTYEQYF. The CDR3 DNA sequence: TGTGCCAGCAGTGAGGACACCTACGAGCAGTACTTC.

This clone was detected once. The chain has TRBV7-8 and TRBJ2-1; D is possibly TRBD2 (6 bases). CDR3 length equals 13 residues. The V gene lost 5 bases and the J gene lost 6 bases, with 11 bases spanning the gap. The germline gives CDR1 SGHVS, CDR2 FQNEAQ. CDR3: CASSVGTFNEQFF. CDR3 nucleotide sequence: TGTGCCAGCAGCGTCGGGACTTTCAATGAGCAGTTCTTC.

This clone was picked up one time. This sequence joins TRBV5-1 and TRBJ1-6, with 9 bases lining up with TRBD1. The trim removed 3 bases at V and 10 bases at J, leaving 8 bases unmatched. This CDR3 has 15 amino acids. Germline CDR1 SGHRS, CDR2 YFSETQ. CDR3 coding DNA: TGCGCCAGCAGCTCAGGGACAGGGCATCGGTCACCCCTCCACTTT. As protein: CASSSGTGHRSPLHF.

This chain links TRBV29-1 with TRBJ2-1; TRBD2 might be the D (5 bases). The CDR3 has 12 residues. Trimming left V 0 bases short and J 15 bases short, with 15 bases between. Germline CDR1 and CDR2: SQVTM and ANQGSEA. The CDR3 DNA follows: TGCAGCGTTGAAGATCCTGCCGCCCGGGGGTTCTTC. Residues: CSVEDPAARGFF.

The V and J genes are TRBV4-1 and TRBJ2-1, with 11 positions matching TRBD2. CDR3 length: 22 amino acids. Germline V gives CDR1 MGHRA, CDR2 YSYEKL. The trim removed 0 bases at V and 4 bases at J, leaving 20 bases unmatched. Written as DNA, the CDR3 is TGCGCCAGCAGCCAAGAGTCTGTGGATGGTGCTAGCGGGGGGCGGTCGTACAATGAGCAGTTCTTC. This gives the protein CASSQESVDGASGGRSYNEQFF.